The clone carrying this T cell receptor beta chain turned up a few times. The data stem from a study of blood T cells in healthy people across ages. V dropped 1 base and J dropped 5; count of bases not matched to a gene: 8. The germline V gene encodes CDR1 DFQATT and CDR2 SNEGSKA (reference sequence). CDR3 size: 15 residues. Next came a second PCR, run for about 7 to 11 cycles, which used a sample-barcoded 5' primer along with a J-beta primer mix. TCRdb analysed the 5' RACE reads with MiXCR anew, one entry per CDR3 protein. The profile shows about 970,000 distinct CDR3 sequences, around 54% of them singletons.

The chain combines TRBV20-1 with TRBJ2-1; 7 bases fit TRBD2. Specimen: blood. The sequence was obtained from a woman aged 60-75 years in good health. The CDR3 sequence is CSARAWASGDNEQFF. The DNA of the CDR3 is TGCAGTGCTAGAGCTTGGGCTAGCGGCGACAATGAGCAGTTCTTC.